The entry below describes one TCR beta chain. Its antigen is undetermined. The source of the sample is a study of shared clonotypes between healthy human individuals. Study-wide findings and caveats: Donors were few, which limited the genetic and exposure-history diversity represented.

Deep-level running was used for the assay. TCRdb's table, derived via immunoSEQ multiplex PCR, lists solely in-frame clones and lacks some. The sample holds around 980,000 clones; approximately 80% are singletons and the top ten take 0.6% to 0.75%. Per the germline V gene, CDR1 is SGHTA and CDR2 is FQGTGA. V was trimmed by 0 bases and J by 0 bases, leaving 9 bases between them. This CDR3 spans 16 amino acids. This chain links TRBV7-3 with TRBJ2-1; D is ambiguous. The TCR comes from a man aged 18 to 30 in good health. Some clones in this sample may be carry-over from other donors' samples. Sequenced sample: memory CD4+ T cells from PBMCs. Subset reported: CD45RA-negative fraction. CDR3 in amino acids: CASSLTRRSSYNEQFF. The DNA for the CDR3 is TGTGCCAGCAGCTTAACGAGGCGGAGCTCCTACAATGAGCAGTTCTTC.